One and the same sample provided the 2 T cell receptor beta chains below, sequenced in a study of control samples from healthy donors and cancer patients. The assay was immunoSEQ multiplex PCR, and TCRdb's table has in-frame clones only and misses some. The data show about 130,000 clones, around nine tenths seen once. The sequenced sample was blood. The receptors were sampled from a man aged 18 to 35 in good health.

This clone has just one count. The V and J genes are TRBV19 and TRBJ2-7; TRBD1 is a possible D gene (5 bases). CDR1 is LNHDA, CDR2 SQIVND, per germline (reference sequence). V lost 5 bases and J lost 3, with 17 bases in between. The CDR3 runs to 15 residues. The CDR3 DNA sequence: TGTGCCAGTAGTTATGTTGTGGACACAAGCTACGAGCAGTACTTC. Amino acid sequence: CASSYVVDTSYEQYF. The full variable domain, in which reference TRBV19 and TRBJ2-7 provide the parts outside the CDR3, is DGGITQSPKYLFRKEGQNVTLSCEQNLNHDAMYWYRQDPGQGLRLIYYSQIVNDFQKGDIAEGYSVSREKKESFPLTVTSAQKNPTAFYLCASSYVVDTSYEQYFGPGTRLTVT.

This clone occurred a few times. This chain uses TRBV6-6 with TRBJ2-1; no clear D gene. The CDR3 is 15 residues long. Deletions cut 0 bases from V and 3 bases from J, with 9 bases between. Germline V gives CDR1 MNHNY, CDR2 SVGAGI (reference sequence). CDR3 DNA sequence: TGTGCCAGCAGTTACTCAGCCGGGCTCTACAATGAGCAGTTCTTC. Its protein is CASSYSAGLYNEQFF.